This paragraph reports one T cell receptor (beta chain). Its antigen is undetermined. This sample stems from a study of a mutant IDH1 vaccine in newly diagnosed glioma. This CDR3 spans 15 amino acids. The V gene lost 0 bases and the J gene lost 5 bases, with 10 bases spanning the gap. The germline V gene encodes CDR1 LGHNA and CDR2 YSLEER. Some clones are missing from TCRdb's copy, which holds only in-frame ones; the method was immunoSEQ multiplex PCR. Here the sample spans tens of thousands of clones, roughly 79% being singletons. Time point given: week 35, safety follow-up. Doses consisted of 300 ug of mutant IDH1 20-mer peptide each, paired with topical imiquimod. General study findings and limits: Whatever changes occurred in top peripheral T cell clonotypes seemed unrelated to pseudoprogression.

The chain recombines TRBV4-3 with TRBJ1-4; D is uncertain. This TCR was recovered from a woman aged 40 to 50 with glioma. Some clones in this sample may be carry-over from other donors' samples. This specimen was PBMCs, taken from a glioma patient whose treatment included an IDH1 peptide vaccine. The CDR3 region is CASSQDWRRNEKLFF. DNA for the CDR3: TGCGCCAGCAGCCAAGACTGGCGGAGAAATGAAAAACTGTTTTTT.